In its sample, the clone carrying this TCR beta chain was seen many times. Preparation of the TCRbeta library used unique molecular identifiers. From the PCR reads, TCRdb called clonotypes with MiXCR, one entry per CDR3 protein. Of 230,000 or so distinct CDR3 sequences detected, 9.7% appear once; the ten largest clones hold 5.1%. The V end was cut by 3 bases, the J end by 6 bases, with 17 bases between. The CDR3 has 15 amino acids. The V gene's germline CDR1 is SEHNR and CDR2 FQNEAQ (reference sequence). The sample belongs to a study of T-cell reconstitution after alpha-beta-depleted transplantation in children.

The receptor's source is a human donor who donated a stem cell graft to a child with SCID. The chain links TRBV7-9 to TRBJ1-1; the D gene is possibly TRBD1 (6 bases). The sample here was PBMCs from the stem cell graft donor, taken from the stem cell graft. CDR3 amino acids: CASSFTRTVGSEAFF. The CDR3 DNA reads TGTGCCAGCAGCTTCACGCGGACAGTGGGGTCTGAAGCTTTCTTT. Complete variable domain (other parts from reference TRBV7-9 and TRBJ1-1): DTGVSQNPRHKITKRGQNVTFRCDPISEHNRLYWYRQTLGQGPEFLTYFQNEAQLEKSRLLSDRFSAERPKGSFSTLEIQRTEQGDSAMYLCASSFTRTVGSEAFFGQGTRLTVV.